The entry below gives a single TCR beta chain sequence along with its context. The sample originates from a study of blood T cell repertoires in COVID-19. In the study's own analysis: Researchers report that nucleated cell counts were estimated from reference gene primer amplification. The method was immunoSEQ multiplex PCR; TCRdb's version includes in-frame clones alone and lacks a portion of them. That table furnishes V, J and clone size, whereas the DNA furnished D and trimming. The data contain about 210,000 clones, about 84% of them singletons. The length of the CDR3 is 14 residues. CDR1 and CDR2 from the germline V gene are MNHEY and SVGAGI. V gave up 0 bases and J gave up 8 bases, with 13 bases separating them.

V gene TRBV6-5 combines with J gene TRBJ1-2; no firm D call. The receptor was isolated from a human donor in a cohort sampled during active COVID-19. The sample taken for sequencing was peripheral blood. CDR3 coding DNA: TGTGCCAGCAGTTACTCGACGGGGTCCGGAGGCTACACCTTC. Amino acid sequence: CASSYSTGSGGYTF.